This TCR beta chain emerged from a study of PD-1 blockade in classical Hodgkin lymphoma. Study in general: Patients were dosed intravenously with nivolumab at 3 mg/kg every 2 weeks.

J was trimmed by 5 bases and V by 0 bases; bases with no gene match: 4. Germline loops: CDR1 SGHRS, CDR2 YFSETQ. The CDR3 is 15 amino acids. The method was immunoSEQ multiplex PCR; TCRdb's version includes in-frame clones alone and lacks a portion of them. Of roughly 56,000 clones in the sample, nearly 90% are singletons; the top ten hold over 7.5%. As for time point: cycle 4 day 1 (C4D1), after more than five weeks of nivolumab. All patients experienced relapse after autologous stem cell transplantation, and brentuximab vedotin exposure was variable. Findings of the study overall: The CD4+ diversity rise by C4D1 was clearest in complete responders. Similar baseline diversity was found in complete responders and newly diagnosed patients.

To note about this clone: Antigen: not known. This CDR3 is also generated by other DNA sequences in the sample.

Specimen: peripheral blood mononuclear cells (PBMCs), collected before the fourth cycle of nivolumab. The receptor comes from a human donor with classical Hodgkin lymphoma. The genes are TRBV5-1 and TRBJ2-2; TRBD1 agrees at 7 bases. CDR3 bases: TGCGCCAGCAGCTTGGTAGGGGGCGGAACCGGGGAGCTGTTTTTT. This translates into CASSLVGGGTGELFF. Full variable domain (remainder filled in from reference TRBV5-1 and TRBJ2-2): KAGVTQTPRYLIKTRGQQVTLSCSPISGHRSVSWYQQTPGQGLQFLFEYFSETQRNKGNFPGRFSGRQFSNSRSEMNVSTLELGDSALYLCASSLVGGGTGELFFGEGSRLTVL.